Included here is one T cell receptor (beta chain) sequence, with context. The sample originates from a study of tissue T cells after allogeneic stem cell transplantation. The CDR3 is 15 amino acids. Per germline, CDR1 SEHNR and CDR2 FQNEAQ (reference sequence). Trimming removed 3 bases at V and 2 bases at J, with 12 bases between. CDR3 sequences, V/J genes, frequencies and template counts came from survey-depth TCRbeta sequencing. TCRdb keeps only in-frame clones here, not all; method: immunoSEQ multiplex PCR. Of 20,000 to 30,000 clones listed, around 70% are singletons. Comparators were a few non-transplant cancer patients without known GI disease.

The sample here was tissue from the ileum, taken at autopsy. The sequence was obtained from a female donor of 60 years or more with lung cancer. V is TRBV7-9 and J is TRBJ2-3, with a tentative D call TRBD2 (5 bases). The CDR3 loop is CASSLLRADTDTQYF. In DNA, the CDR3 is TGTGCCAGCAGCTTGTTGCGGGCCGACACAGATACGCAGTATTTT.